This is a list of T cell receptor beta chains from one sample in a study of cytomegalovirus exposure and HLA in healthy donors. The table came from immunoSEQ multiplex PCR; TCRdb's copy has only in-frame clones and leaves some out. In total, the table holds just over 200,000 clones. The material sequenced was PBMCs. These receptor sequences come from a girl aged 2 to 10 in good health and CMV-seropositive. Both conserved end residues are part of each CDR3. The D gene is left open where the match is weak.

D gene: NA; V gene: TRBV5-6; J gene: TRBJ1-1; CDR3 DNA: TGTGCCAGCAGCGGAGGGACTTCTGAAGCTTTCTTT; CDR3 protein: CASSGGTSEAFF
D gene: NA; V gene: TRBV7-9; J gene: TRBJ1-2; CDR3 DNA: TGTGCCAGCAGCTTAGAGGTGCCCCGGGACACTAACTATGGCTACACCTTC; CDR3 protein: CASSLEVPRDTNYGYTF
D gene: TRBD2; V gene: TRBV19; J gene: TRBJ2-7; CDR3 DNA: TGTGCCAGTAGTACTAGCGGGGGCTTTTCGGAGCAGTACTTC; CDR3 protein: CASSTSGGFSEQYF
D gene: TRBD2; V gene: TRBV28; J gene: TRBJ2-1; CDR3 DNA: TGTGCCAGCAGTTACACTAGCGGGAGTCGCCATGAGCAGTTCTTC; CDR3 protein: CASSYTSGSRHEQFF
D gene: NA; V gene: TRBV28; J gene: TRBJ2-5; CDR3 DNA: TGTGCCAGCAGTCCAGGGGAAGAGACCCAGTACTTC; CDR3 protein: CASSPGEETQYF
D gene: TRBD2; V gene: TRBV7-3; J gene: TRBJ2-1; CDR3 DNA: TGTGCCAGCAGCTTATTTGGGGCTAGCGGGAACAATGAGCAGTTCTTC; CDR3 protein: CASSLFGASGNNEQFF
D gene: TRBD2; V gene: TRBV19; J gene: TRBJ2-5; CDR3 DNA: TGTGCCAGTAGTAGACTAGCGGGAGGGGAGCGGGGGCAAGAGACCCAGTACTTC; CDR3 protein: CASSRLAGGERGQETQYF
D gene: NA; V gene: TRBV7-2; J gene: TRBJ1-3; CDR3 DNA: TGTGCCAGCAGCCTGGGGGGCTCTGGAAACACCATATATTTT; CDR3 protein: CASSLGGSGNTIYF
D gene: TRBD1; V gene: TRBV5-1; J gene: TRBJ1-4; CDR3 DNA: TGCGCCAGCAGACAGGGGACAGCTAATGAAAAACTGTTTTTT; CDR3 protein: CASRQGTANEKLFF
D gene: NA; V gene: TRBV2; J gene: TRBJ2-2; CDR3 DNA: TGTGCCAGCTCGAGGGAGGAGACCGGGGAGCTGTTTTTT; CDR3 protein: CASSREETGELFF
D gene: TRBD1; V gene: TRBV28; J gene: TRBJ1-2; CDR3 DNA: TGTGCCAGCACAGGGGACAGGGCCTTTTATGGCTACACCTTC; CDR3 protein: CASTGDRAFYGYTF
D gene: NA; V gene: TRBV7-6; J gene: TRBJ2-3; CDR3 DNA: TGTGCCAGCAGCTTAGGGAGCGGTGGAAGCACAGATACGCAGTATTTT; CDR3 protein: CASSLGSGGSTDTQYF
D gene: TRBD2; V gene: TRBV13; J gene: TRBJ2-2; CDR3 DNA: TGTGCCAGCAGCGGGACTAGCGGGAACACCGGGGAGCTGTTTTTT; CDR3 protein: CASSGTSGNTGELFF
D gene: NA; V gene: TRBV7-3; J gene: TRBJ1-1; CDR3 DNA: TGTGCCAGCAGCTTGTCCCCGAGCACTGAAGCTTTCTTT; CDR3 protein: CASSLSPSTEAFF
D gene: TRBD1; V gene: TRBV6-1; J gene: TRBJ1-4; CDR3 DNA: TGTGCCAGCAGTCGGGACAGGGATGAAAAACTGTTTTTT; CDR3 protein: CASSRDRDEKLFF
D gene: NA; V gene: TRBV7-9; J gene: TRBJ1-1; CDR3 DNA: TGTGCCAGCAGCTTAGCGTCGGTAAACACTGAAGCTTTCTTT; CDR3 protein: CASSLASVNTEAFF
D gene: NA; V gene: TRBV7-2; J gene: TRBJ2-4; CDR3 DNA: TGTGCCAGCAGCCCACTTGCCGATAAAAACATTCAGTACTTC; CDR3 protein: CASSPLADKNIQYF
D gene: TRBD1; V gene: TRBV7-9; J gene: TRBJ1-1; CDR3 DNA: TGTGCCAGCAGCCTGGGACAGGGAAGGGCTGAAGCTTTCTTT; CDR3 protein: CASSLGQGRAEAFF
D gene: NA; V gene: TRBV6-1; J gene: TRBJ2-1; CDR3 DNA: TGTGCCAGCAGCTCACAAAGCTCCTACAATGAGCAGTTCTTC; CDR3 protein: CASSSQSSYNEQFF
D gene: TRBD1; V gene: TRBV13; J gene: TRBJ2-7; CDR3 DNA: TGTGCCAGCAGAAACGGACAGGGTATCTACGAGCAGTACTTC; CDR3 protein: CASRNGQGIYEQYF
D gene: TRBD2; V gene: TRBV28; J gene: TRBJ2-1; CDR3 DNA: TGTGCCAGTACTTTAGCGGGAGATGAGCAGTTCTTC; CDR3 protein: CASTLAGDEQFF
D gene: NA; V gene: TRBV27; J gene: TRBJ1-1; CDR3 DNA: TGTGCCAGCAGTTTAGCCAGGAATACTGAAGCTTTCTTT; CDR3 protein: CASSLARNTEAFF
D gene: NA; V gene: TRBV28; J gene: TRBJ1-4; CDR3 DNA: TGTGCCAGCCTTCCAGGGTGGAATGAAAAACTGTTTTTT; CDR3 protein: CASLPGWNEKLFF
D gene: TRBD2; V gene: TRBV7-9; J gene: TRBJ2-7; CDR3 DNA: TGTGCCAGCAGCTTAGCGGTCGGCGGGAGCCGATCCTACGAGCAGTACTTC; CDR3 protein: CASSLAVGGSRSYEQYF
D gene: TRBD1; V gene: TRBV6-6; J gene: TRBJ1-4; CDR3 DNA: TGTGCCAGCAGTTTCACGGGACAGGGTGAAAAACTGTTTTTT; CDR3 protein: CASSFTGQGEKLFF
D gene: TRBD2; V gene: TRBV2; J gene: TRBJ2-1; CDR3 DNA: TGTGCCAGCAGGGGGCTAGCGGGAGAAGTTGAGCAGTTCTTC; CDR3 protein: CASRGLAGEVEQFF
D gene: TRBD1; V gene: TRBV19; J gene: TRBJ1-5; CDR3 DNA: TGTGCCAGTAATCAGGGGGCGGAAGCTCAGCCCCAGCATTTT; CDR3 protein: CASNQGAEAQPQHF
D gene: NA; V gene: TRBV6-6; J gene: TRBJ2-7; CDR3 DNA: TGTGCCAGCAGTTTGGGGGGGCCTTTATACGAGCAGTACTTC; CDR3 protein: CASSLGGPLYEQYF
D gene: TRBD1; V gene: TRBV7-9; J gene: TRBJ2-1; CDR3 DNA: TGTGCCAGCAGCCTGGACAGGGAGACCGACAATGAGCAGTTCTTC; CDR3 protein: CASSLDRETDNEQFF
D gene: TRBD2; V gene: TRBV5-1; J gene: TRBJ2-7; CDR3 DNA: TGCGCCAGCAGCCCGGCTAGCGGAGGGGCCTACGAGCAGTACTTC; CDR3 protein: CASSPASGGAYEQYF
D gene: NA; V gene: TRBV27; J gene: TRBJ1-5; CDR3 DNA: TGTGCCAGCAGTTTATTCATTAGTCAGCCCCAGCATTTT; CDR3 protein: CASSLFISQPQHF
D gene: NA; V gene: TRBV19; J gene: TRBJ1-4; CDR3 DNA: TGTGCCAGTACCCCGGGTGAAAAACTGTTTTTT; CDR3 protein: CASTPGEKLFF
D gene: NA; V gene: TRBV7-6; J gene: TRBJ1-1; CDR3 DNA: TGTGCCAGCAGACAACAGGGACGGGTGAACACTGAAGCTTTCTTT; CDR3 protein: CASRQQGRVNTEAFF
D gene: TRBD1; V gene: TRBV9; J gene: TRBJ1-5; CDR3 DNA: TGTGCCAGCAGCGCCGGACAGGGGTCTAATCAGCCCCAGCATTTT; CDR3 protein: CASSAGQGSNQPQHF
D gene: TRBD2; V gene: TRBV19; J gene: TRBJ2-5; CDR3 DNA: TGTGCCAGTAGTATATTGGGACTAGCAATGAGGTTCGGAGAGACCCAGTACTTC; CDR3 protein: CASSILGLAMRFGETQYF
D gene: NA; V gene: TRBV6-1; J gene: TRBJ2-5; CDR3 DNA: TGTGCCAGCAGTGAAGTCCCCCAACTAGAGCAGTACTTC; CDR3 protein: CASSEVPQLEQYF
D gene: NA; V gene: TRBV5-1; J gene: TRBJ2-5; CDR3 DNA: TGCGCCAGCAAGGGGACACAATCTCTCCGTCAAGAGACCCAGTACTTC; CDR3 protein: CASKGTQSLRQETQYF
D gene: TRBD2; V gene: TRBV14; J gene: TRBJ2-1; CDR3 DNA: TGTGCCAGCAGAAGGACCGGGACTAATATTGTGAATGAGCAGTTCTTC; CDR3 protein: CASRRTGTNIVNEQFF
D gene: NA; V gene: TRBV18; J gene: TRBJ1-4; CDR3 DNA: TGTGCCAGCTCACCATTTCGGTCTACGAATGAAAAACTGTTTTTT; CDR3 protein: CASSPFRSTNEKLFF
D gene: TRBD1; V gene: TRBV28; J gene: TRBJ1-1; CDR3 DNA: TGTGCCAGCAGTTTGTTTGGGACAGGGAGCACTGAAGCTTTCTTT; CDR3 protein: CASSLFGTGSTEAFF
D gene: TRBD1; V gene: TRBV5-1; J gene: TRBJ1-1; CDR3 DNA: TGCGCCAGCAGCTCTAGCGTCCCGGGACAGGGGTGGAACACTGAAGCTTTCTTT; CDR3 protein: CASSSSVPGQGWNTEAFF
D gene: NA; V gene: TRBV9; J gene: TRBJ1-2; CDR3 DNA: TGTGCCAGCAGCGGCACAGGGAACTATGGCTACACCTTC; CDR3 protein: CASSGTGNYGYTF
D gene: TRBD1; V gene: TRBV7-2; J gene: TRBJ1-2; CDR3 DNA: TGTGCCAGCAGCCAACAGGGGTCCTATGGCTACACCTTC; CDR3 protein: CASSQQGSYGYTF
D gene: NA; V gene: TRBV27; J gene: TRBJ1-4; CDR3 DNA: TGTGCCAGCAGTTCCCGATACGGCGCCGACGGGGAAAAACTGTTTTTT; CDR3 protein: CASSSRYGADGEKLFF
D gene: TRBD1; V gene: TRBV5-1; J gene: TRBJ2-1; CDR3 DNA: TGCGCCAGCAGCCCCGGGACAGCTAATAATGAGCAGTTCTTC; CDR3 protein: CASSPGTANNEQFF
D gene: NA; V gene: TRBV7-9; J gene: TRBJ2-3; CDR3 DNA: TGTGCCTGCGGAGCGGATACGCAGTATTTT; CDR3 protein: CACGADTQYF
D gene: TRBD2; V gene: TRBV19; J gene: TRBJ2-1; CDR3 DNA: TGTGCCAGTAGTATTTCGACTAGCGGGAGACCCTACAATGAGCAGTTCTTC; CDR3 protein: CASSISTSGRPYNEQFF
D gene: NA; V gene: TRBV19; J gene: TRBJ2-7; CDR3 DNA: TGTGCCAGTAGTACAGACTGGCTTTCCTCCTACGAGCAGTACTTC; CDR3 protein: CASSTDWLSSYEQYF
D gene: NA; V gene: TRBV7-9; J gene: TRBJ2-1; CDR3 DNA: TGTGCCAGCAGCGCTAGCAGCCTGGTCGACAATGAGCAGTTCTTC; CDR3 protein: CASSASSLVDNEQFF
D gene: TRBD1; V gene: TRBV19; J gene: TRBJ2-2; CDR3 DNA: TGTGCCAGTAAGGGACAGGCAATTCTATCCGGGGAGCTGTTTTTT; CDR3 protein: CASKGQAILSGELFF
D gene: TRBD1; V gene: TRBV7-9; J gene: TRBJ2-7; CDR3 DNA: TGTGCCAGCAGGTCGGGACAGGGGGCTTATGAGCAGTACTTC; CDR3 protein: CASRSGQGAYEQYF
D gene: TRBD1; V gene: TRBV27; J gene: TRBJ1-5; CDR3 DNA: TGTGCCAGCAGGGGGACAGGGGGAATGGAGCCCCAGCATTTT; CDR3 protein: CASRGTGGMEPQHF
D gene: NA; V gene: TRBV15; J gene: TRBJ2-4; CDR3 DNA: TGTGCCACCGGGGCCAGCCCCTTACCAAAAAACATTCAGTACTTC; CDR3 protein: CATGASPLPKNIQYF
D gene: NA; V gene: TRBV5-4; J gene: TRBJ2-3; CDR3 DNA: TGTGCCAGCAGCCTGAGCGGTCCAGATACGCAGTATTTT; CDR3 protein: CASSLSGPDTQYF
D gene: NA; V gene: TRBV28; J gene: TRBJ1-5; CDR3 DNA: TGTGCCAGCAGTTTATCGGACAGACAGAATCAGCCCCAGCATTTT; CDR3 protein: CASSLSDRQNQPQHF
D gene: NA; V gene: TRBV6-1; J gene: TRBJ2-5; CDR3 DNA: TGTGCCAGCAGAATCGTGAGGGTGGGGGAGACCCAGTACTTC; CDR3 protein: CASRIVRVGETQYF
D gene: NA; V gene: TRBV18; J gene: TRBJ2-6; CDR3 DNA: TGTGCCAGCTCACCAGTTGCAGACTCTGGGGCCAACGTCCTGACTTTC; CDR3 protein: CASSPVADSGANVLTF
D gene: NA; V gene: TRBV10-3; J gene: TRBJ1-2; CDR3 DNA: TGTGCCATCAGGAAGGACAGTAGGTATGGCTACACCTTC; CDR3 protein: CAIRKDSRYGYTF
D gene: TRBD2; V gene: TRBV2; J gene: TRBJ2-3; CDR3 DNA: TGTGCCAGCACCGGACTAGCGACAGATACGCAGTATTTT; CDR3 protein: CASTGLATDTQYF